The rows below give T cell receptor beta chains drawn from one sample of a study of cytotoxic CD8 clonotypes in ibrutinib-treated CLL. Assay used: immunoSEQ multiplex PCR; TCRdb lists only in-frame clones, some missing. The top ten hold about an eighth of the sample, which has some 200,000 clones, approximately 72% seen once. This specimen consisted of PBMCs, obtained after 24 months of ibrutinib treatment. The receptors were gathered from a human donor with chronic lymphocytic leukemia. Each CDR3 is given with its conserved first and last residue. The D gene is left open where the match is weak. Clone size is given for some rows only: seen once, a few or many times, or a class if the clone is expanded.

few,TRBD1,TRBJ1-2,TRBV5-4,TGTGCCAGCAGCCGGACAGGGCGCTATGGCTACACCTTC,CASSRTGRYGYTF
-,-,TRBJ2-7,TRBV6-1,TGTGCCAGCAGTGTCCAGGACTCCTACGAGCAGTACTTC,CASSVQDSYEQYF
few,-,TRBJ2-2,TRBV25-1,TGTGCCAGCGGCAGGGGCACCGGGGAGCTGTTTTTT,CASGRGTGELFF
-,-,TRBJ1-2,TRBV4-1,TGCGCCAGCAGCCAAGATTTCTTACTATGGAGGGACGGCTACACCTTC,CASSQDFLLWRDGYTF
-,TRBD1,TRBJ2-7,TRBV7-9,TGTGCCAGCACATATGACCAGGGGGATTTCTACGAGCAGTACTTC,CASTYDQGDFYEQYF
-,-,TRBJ2-5,TRBV30,TGTGCCTGGAGTCACACCGGGACCGAAGAGACCCAGTACTTC,CAWSHTGTEETQYF
-,-,TRBJ2-3,TRBV7-2,TGTGCCAGCAGCCTCATCGCGGGTGCGGATACGCAGTATTTT,CASSLIAGADTQYF
-,TRBD2,TRBJ2-3,TRBV19,TGTGCCAGTTGGGAGGGGAACACAGATACGCAGTATTTT,CASWEGNTDTQYF
-,-,TRBJ2-7,TRBV30,TGTGCCTGGAGTGCAGGGGAGGAAGAGCAGTACTTC,CAWSAGEEEQYF
few,TRBD1,TRBJ1-1,TRBV6-1,TGTGCCAGCAGTGTAGACAGGGGGAACACTGAAGCTTTCTTT,CASSVDRGNTEAFF
-,-,TRBJ2-5,TRBV18,TGTGCCAGCTCACGGCGAGGGTCCAAAGAGACCCAGTACTTC,CASSRRGSKETQYF
-,-,TRBJ1-1,TRBV9,TGTGCCAGCAGCGTTACCCGGGACACTGAAGCTTTCTTT,CASSVTRDTEAFF
-,-,TRBJ2-1,TRBV21-1,TGTGCCAGCAGCGCCCGGAGGAGAGGCGCTTCCTACAATGAGCAGTTCTTC,CASSARRRGASYNEQFF
-,TRBD1,TRBJ1-1,TRBV18,TGTGCCAGCTCACTATCGACAGGGGGCACTGAAGCTTTCTTT,CASSLSTGGTEAFF
once,-,TRBJ2-7,TRBV19,TGTGCCAGTAGGAAGCTGGGACCCCCCTACGAGCAGTACTTC,CASRKLGPPYEQYF
-,TRBD2,TRBJ2-1,TRBV9,TGTGCCAGCAGTATAGCGGGAGGGCCCAACAATGAGCAGTTCTTC,CASSIAGGPNNEQFF
-,-,TRBJ1-4,TRBV19,TGTGCCAGTAGTCGCCGGACGACGAAACTCGAGGTGGGAAAACTGTTTTTT,CASSRRTTKLEVGKLFF
-,TRBD2,TRBJ2-2,TRBV4-1,TGCGCCAGCAGCCAAGAGGGACTAGCGGGAGGGCCCGGGGAGCTGTTTTTT,CASSQEGLAGGPGELFF
-,-,TRBJ1-3,TRBV4-2,TGTGCCAGCAGAAAAGCGGGGCAGGCGGTGGCGGCGGACACCATATATTTT,CASRKAGQAVAADTIYF
-,TRBD2,TRBJ2-3,TRBV28,TGTGCCAGCAGTTTATTAGGCGGGAGGAGCACAGATACGCAGTATTTT,CASSLLGGRSTDTQYF
-,-,TRBJ1-1,TRBV7-8,TGTGCCAGCAGCTTAGCGGTGGAAGCCGAAGCTTTCTTT,CASSLAVEAEAFF
-,TRBD2,TRBJ2-7,TRBV13,TGTGCCAGCAGCTTGCAGACTAGCGGTTCCTACGAGCAGTACTTC,CASSLQTSGSYEQYF
few,-,TRBJ1-2,TRBV27,TGTGCCAGCAGTAACTTCCGACAAAACTATGGCTACACCTTC,CASSNFRQNYGYTF
-,-,TRBJ2-7,TRBV28,TGTGCCAGCATTACCGGGAGCTCCTACGAGCAGTACTTC,CASITGSSYEQYF
-,TRBD2,TRBJ2-1,TRBV15,TGTGCCACCAGCAGAGAAACAGCGGGAGTATACAATGAGCAGTTCTTC,CATSRETAGVYNEQFF
-,-,TRBJ2-7,TRBV9,TGTGCCAGCAGCGTGACGGATAGGGACTTCTACGAGCAGTACTTC,CASSVTDRDFYEQYF
-,TRBD1,TRBJ1-1,TRBV27,TGTGCCAGCAGTTTATTAATCACAGGGGGCCATACTGAAGCTTTCTTT,CASSLLITGGHTEAFF
few,-,TRBJ2-7,TRBV21-1,TGTGCCAGCAGCAAAGGCTCCTACGAGCAGTACTTC,CASSKGSYEQYF
-,-,TRBJ2-7,TRBV11-2,TGTGCCAGCAGCTTAGTAGGGACCCTGAGGGCCTACGAGCAGTACTTC,CASSLVGTLRAYEQYF
-,-,TRBJ2-6,TRBV7-2,TGTGCCAGCAGCTTAGCCCGTTCTGGGGCCAACGTCCTGACTTTC,CASSLARSGANVLTF
-,-,TRBJ2-1,TRBV11-3,TGTGCCAGCAGCCCCGGGGCTCTCTACAATGAGCAGTTCTTC,CASSPGALYNEQFF
-,-,TRBJ1-2,TRBV15,TGTGCCACCAGCAGAGATCTTTTGGGGGTAGTCGGCTACACCTTC,CATSRDLLGVVGYTF
few,-,TRBJ2-4,TRBV5-1,TGCGCCAGCAGCTTGGGGGGACAAGAAAACATTCAGTACTTC,CASSLGGQENIQYF
-,-,TRBJ1-2,TRBV30,TGTGCCTGGAGCGCAACAGGGACGGCGGGCTACACCTTC,CAWSATGTAGYTF
-,TRBD1,TRBJ2-7,TRBV10-3,TGTGCCATCAGCGAGGGACAGGGGGCTTTCGGGCAGTACTTC,CAISEGQGAFGQYF
-,TRBD1,TRBJ2-3,TRBV28,TGTGCCAGCAGTTGGCTACCGGGACAGGGAGCGGATACGCAGTATTTT,CASSWLPGQGADTQYF
few,-,TRBJ1-1,TRBV6-7,TGTGCCAGCAGTTACACTGCTTACACTGAAGCTTTCTTT,CASSYTAYTEAFF
-,-,TRBJ1-2,TRBV7-6,TGTGCCAGCAGCCCTGGTGGAGAGGGCTATGGCTACACCTTC,CASSPGGEGYGYTF
-,TRBD1,TRBJ1-1,TRBV7-9,TGTGCCAGCAGCTCGGGGACAGACACTGAAGCTTTCTTT,CASSSGTDTEAFF
-,TRBD1,TRBJ1-3,TRBV4-1,TGCGCCAGCAGCCCTGGGACAGGGGGCTGGGGAAACACCATATATTTT,CASSPGTGGWGNTIYF